This entry is about one T cell receptor (beta chain). Its antigen is not identified. The data stem from a study of T-cell memory formation after mild COVID-19. In the study overall: Largely, TCR clusters stayed within a single donor. Study results and limitations: CD4/CD8 balance characterized clones contracting day 15 to 85, and CD4+ skew characterized later expanders. Unconfirmed was the SARS-CoV-2 specificity of second-wave clones that peaked on day 37.

TCRdb re-analysed the 5' RACE reads in MiXCR, keeping a single row per CDR3 protein. The sample records under 300,000 distinct CDR3 sequences, 15% to 20% being singletons. This CDR3 is built from 15 residues. CDR1 is WNHNN and CDR2 is SYGVQD in the germline V gene (reference sequence). Trimming pared 5 bases from V and 2 bases from J, leaving 10 bases between. The specimen sequenced was PBMCs or a T cell subset sorted from them (not recorded which). The V and J genes are TRBV10-1 and TRBJ2-6; D is possibly TRBD2 (5 bases). This sequence was found in a man between 18 and 29 years old who had mild COVID-19 (a few samples of this study predate the infection). Cell type and time point are not known. This chain's CDR3 is CASSKTGAGANVLTF. The CDR3 nucleotides are TGCGCCAGCAGTAAAACCGGGGCTGGGGCCAACGTCCTGACTTTC.